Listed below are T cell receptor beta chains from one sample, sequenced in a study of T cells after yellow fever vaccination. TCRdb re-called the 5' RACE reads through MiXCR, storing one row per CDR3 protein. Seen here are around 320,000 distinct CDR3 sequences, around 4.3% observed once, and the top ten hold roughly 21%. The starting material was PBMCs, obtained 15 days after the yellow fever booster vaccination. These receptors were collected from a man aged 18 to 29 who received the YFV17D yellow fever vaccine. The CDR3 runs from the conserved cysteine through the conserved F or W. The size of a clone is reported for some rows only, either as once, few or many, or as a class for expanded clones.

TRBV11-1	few	CASSLMFSGNTGELFF
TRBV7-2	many	CASSVDSSTSTDTQYF
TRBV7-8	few	CASSYQGGNEKLFF
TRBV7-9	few	CATDAGVGDTEAFF
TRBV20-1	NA	CSSPRWTSEYNEQFF
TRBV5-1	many	CASSLDWGRMDTGELFF
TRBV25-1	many	CASSGLADSNTGELFF
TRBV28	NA	CASSSGDPRANTGELFF
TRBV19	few	CASSIQIYNSPLHF
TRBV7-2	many	CASSYRTNQPQHF
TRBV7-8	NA	CASSLWAREVMGETQYF
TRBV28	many	CASSSASGGSYNEQFF
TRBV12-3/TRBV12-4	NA	CASSFLGLRMNTEAFF
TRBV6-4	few	CASSDSGTGGGEAFF
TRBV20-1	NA	CSALRGGSGNTIYF
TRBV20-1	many	CSARRLDSDTQYF
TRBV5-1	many	CASSLDTQSPYGYTF
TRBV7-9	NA	CASSRQETDTQYF
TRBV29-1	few	CSVESIRAAPYGYTF
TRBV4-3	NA	CASSQEGWIDNEQFF
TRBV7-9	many	CASSLAISLTDTQYF
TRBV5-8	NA	CADAPVFKGDQPQHF